A selection of T cell receptor beta chains follows, all from one sample in a study of blood T cell repertoires in COVID-19. Clones were read by immunoSEQ multiplex PCR, and TCRdb kept only the in-frame ones, dropping some. Of about 210,000 clones listed, approximately 78% were seen once; the top ten hold approximately 5.2%. Sequenced: peripheral blood. The source is a woman between 65 and 79 years old with COVID-19, enrolled during active disease. Both conserved end residues are part of each CDR3. The order of the fields is CDR3 protein, J gene, V gene.

CDR3 protein: CASSYGTGTPPPAETQYF
J gene: TRBJ2-5
V gene: TRBV6-2/TRBV6-3

CDR3 protein: CASLPTGSTNEKLFF
J gene: TRBJ1-4
V gene: TRBV6-6

CDR3 protein: CASSPGTGFMGSNQPQHF
J gene: TRBJ1-5
V gene: TRBV28

CDR3 protein: CASSYGSSGNYEQYF
J gene: TRBJ2-7
V gene: TRBV7-2

CDR3 protein: CASSYSRLQPQHF
J gene: TRBJ1-5
V gene: TRBV6-2/TRBV6-3

CDR3 protein: CASSSRTGANVLTF
J gene: TRBJ2-6
V gene: TRBV11-2

CDR3 protein: CASSHLAGATYEQYF
J gene: TRBJ2-7
V gene: TRBV4-1

CDR3 protein: CASSADYTDTQYF
J gene: TRBJ2-3
V gene: TRBV28

CDR3 protein: CASSPGQPQYF
J gene: TRBJ2-7
V gene: TRBV28

CDR3 protein: CASSRTSDLYEQYF
J gene: TRBJ2-7
V gene: TRBV7-2

CDR3 protein: CASSDVAGTHEQYF
J gene: TRBJ2-7
V gene: TRBV6-1

CDR3 protein: CASSRNEQFF
J gene: TRBJ2-1
V gene: TRBV28

CDR3 protein: CASSVDYRVTEAFF
J gene: TRBJ1-1
V gene: TRBV9

CDR3 protein: CASSRAGSQPQHF
J gene: TRBJ1-5
V gene: TRBV6-6

CDR3 protein: CASSFPYGELFF
J gene: TRBJ2-2
V gene: TRBV7-9

CDR3 protein: CASSGSSYNSPLHF
J gene: TRBJ1-6
V gene: TRBV28

CDR3 protein: CASSQVGRCSGNTIYF
J gene: TRBJ1-3
V gene: TRBV3-1/TRBV3-2

CDR3 protein: CASSLQRDYGYTF
J gene: TRBJ1-2
V gene: TRBV28

CDR3 protein: CASSLTDSHIQYF
J gene: TRBJ2-4
V gene: TRBV7-9

CDR3 protein: CASRTRTGANQPQHF
J gene: TRBJ1-5
V gene: TRBV5-1

CDR3 protein: CASSPTTGEGYGYTF
J gene: TRBJ1-2
V gene: TRBV18

CDR3 protein: CASIIEQGLNTEAFF
J gene: TRBJ1-1
V gene: TRBV6-5

CDR3 protein: CASSQIQKNTEAFF
J gene: TRBJ1-1
V gene: TRBV4-2

CDR3 protein: CASSLRTGSGNTIYF
J gene: TRBJ1-3
V gene: TRBV7-7

CDR3 protein: CASSPDRQETQYF
J gene: TRBJ2-5
V gene: TRBV18

CDR3 protein: CASSLHGSRTAAGELFF
J gene: TRBJ2-2
V gene: TRBV27

CDR3 protein: CASSSGLAGYTDTQYF
J gene: TRBJ2-3
V gene: TRBV7-2

CDR3 protein: CASSLDRLDEQFF
J gene: TRBJ2-1
V gene: TRBV11-1

CDR3 protein: CSATGQGNTDTQYF
J gene: TRBJ2-3
V gene: TRBV29-1

CDR3 protein: CASSLIRSNQPQHF
J gene: TRBJ1-5
V gene: TRBV28